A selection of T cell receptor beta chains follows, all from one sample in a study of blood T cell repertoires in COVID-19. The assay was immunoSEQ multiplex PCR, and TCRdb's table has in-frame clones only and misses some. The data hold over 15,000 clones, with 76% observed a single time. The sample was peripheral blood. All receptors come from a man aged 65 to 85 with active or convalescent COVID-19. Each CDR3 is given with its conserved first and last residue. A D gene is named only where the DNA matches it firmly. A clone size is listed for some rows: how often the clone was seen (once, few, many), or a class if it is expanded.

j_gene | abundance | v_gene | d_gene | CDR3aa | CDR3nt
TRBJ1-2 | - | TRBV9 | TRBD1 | CASSTRDRVNGYTF | TGTGCCAGCAGCACACGGGACAGGGTAAATGGCTACACCTTC
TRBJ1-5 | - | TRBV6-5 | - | CASSRGHITNQPQHF | TGTGCCAGCAGTCGAGGACACATAACGAATCAGCCCCAGCATTTT
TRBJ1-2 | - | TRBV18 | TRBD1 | CASSPPAGGGNGYTF | TGTGCCAGCTCACCACCCGCAGGGGGCGGGAATGGCTACACCTTC
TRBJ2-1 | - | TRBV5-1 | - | CASSLHGRGDNEQFF | TGCGCCAGCAGCTTGCACGGGAGAGGAGACAATGAGCAGTTCTTC
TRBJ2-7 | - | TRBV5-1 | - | CASSLRQGFYEQYF | TGCGCCAGCAGCTTACGCCAGGGATTCTACGAGCAGTACTTC
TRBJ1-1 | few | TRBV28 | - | CASTQGSDTEAFF | TGTGCCAGCACTCAGGGTTCGGACACTGAAGCTTTCTTT
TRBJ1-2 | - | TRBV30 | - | CAWYLGSGYTF | TGTGCCTGGTATCTAGGTTCAGGCTACACCTTC
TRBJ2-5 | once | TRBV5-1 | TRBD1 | CASSAVGQGQGVTQYF | TGCGCCAGCAGCGCGGTGGGACAGGGGCAGGGAGTGACCCAGTACTTC
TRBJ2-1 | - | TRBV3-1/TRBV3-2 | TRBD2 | CASSHLLAAYNEQFF | TGTGCCAGCAGCCATCTACTAGCGGCTTACAATGAGCAGTTCTTC
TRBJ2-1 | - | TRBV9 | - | CASRDSSNNEQFF | TGTGCCAGCAGGGACTCTTCCAACAATGAGCAGTTCTTC
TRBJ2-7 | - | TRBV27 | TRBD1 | CASSRQGRGTYEQYF | TGTGCCAGCAGTCGACAGGGTAGGGGCACCTACGAGCAGTACTTC
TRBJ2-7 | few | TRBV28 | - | CASSVGTYYEQYF | TGTGCCAGCAGCGTCGGGACATACTACGAGCAGTACTTC
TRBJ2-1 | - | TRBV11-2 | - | CASSLDLGSEQFF | TGTGCCAGCAGCTTAGATCTAGGGAGTGAGCAGTTCTTC
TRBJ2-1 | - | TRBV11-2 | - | CASSLVPGNEQFF | TGTGCCAGCAGCTTAGTCCCCGGGAATGAGCAGTTCTTC
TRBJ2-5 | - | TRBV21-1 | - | CASSSPWTGGEETQYF | TGTGCCAGCAGCAGCCCATGGACAGGGGGAGAAGAGACCCAGTACTTC
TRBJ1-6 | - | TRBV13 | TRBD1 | CASSLRSGQGSSPLHF | TGTGCCAGCAGCTTGAGATCCGGACAGGGGAGTTCACCCCTCCACTTT
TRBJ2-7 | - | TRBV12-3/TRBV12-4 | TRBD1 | CASSGQGHEQYF | TGTGCCAGCAGCGGACAGGGCCACGAGCAGTACTTC
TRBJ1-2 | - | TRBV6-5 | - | CASSLTANYGYTF | TGTGCCAGCAGTTTGACAGCTAACTATGGCTACACCTTC
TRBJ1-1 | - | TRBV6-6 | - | CASSLGDSGVIIF | TGTGCCAGCAGCCTGGGTGATAGCGGGGTTATAATCTTT
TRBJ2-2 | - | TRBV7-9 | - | CASSLLQGIGELFF | TGTGCCAGCAGCTTACTACAGGGAATCGGGGAGCTGTTTTTT
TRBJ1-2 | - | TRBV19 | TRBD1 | CASSPGGNNYGYTF | TGTGCCAGTAGTCCAGGGGGCAACAACTATGGCTACACCTTC
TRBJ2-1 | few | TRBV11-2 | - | CASSLSGNEQFF | TGTGCCAGCAGCTTAAGCGGCAATGAGCAGTTCTTC
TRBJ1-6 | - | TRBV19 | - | CASRGSTRDSPLHF | TGTGCCAGCAGGGGCTCCACGAGGGATTCACCCCTCCACTTT
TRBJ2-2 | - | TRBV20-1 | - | CSASDLELGTTGELFF | TGCAGTGCTAGTGACCTGGAGTTGGGGACTACCGGGGAGCTGTTTTTT
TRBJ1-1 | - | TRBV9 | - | CASSVDPTYSPEAFF | TGTGCCAGCAGCGTAGACCCCACCTACTCCCCTGAAGCTTTCTTT
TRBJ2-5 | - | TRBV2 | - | CASSAMTVQETQYF | TGTGCCAGCAGTGCTATGACAGTCCAAGAGACCCAGTACTTC
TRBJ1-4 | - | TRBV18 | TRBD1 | CASSPGTVATNEKLFF | TGTGCCAGCTCACCCGGGACAGTTGCAACTAATGAAAAACTGTTTTTT
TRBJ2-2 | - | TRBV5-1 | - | CASSLAQAYTGELFF | TGCGCCAGCAGCTTGGCCCAGGCCTACACCGGGGAGCTGTTTTTT
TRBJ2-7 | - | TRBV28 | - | CASSLGGAASSSYEQYF | TGTGCCAGCAGTTTAGGAGGGGCCGCTTCTTCCTCCTACGAGCAGTACTTC
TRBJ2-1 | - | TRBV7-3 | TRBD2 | CASSLAGERNEQFF | TGTGCCAGCAGCCTAGCGGGGGAGCGCAATGAGCAGTTCTTC
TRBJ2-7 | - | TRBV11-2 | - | CASSLVRQYEQYF | TGTGCCAGCAGCTTAGTGCGGCAGTACGAGCAGTACTTC
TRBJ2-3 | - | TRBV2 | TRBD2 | CASSEGVAGLDTQYF | TGTGCCAGCAGTGAAGGGGTAGCGGGTCTAGATACGCAGTATTTT
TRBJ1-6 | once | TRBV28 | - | CASSLVSSYNSPLHF | TGTGCCAGCAGTTTGGTGAGCTCCTATAATTCACCCCTCCACTTT
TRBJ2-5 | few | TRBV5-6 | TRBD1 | CASSLVVTGVSTETQYF | TGTGCCAGCAGCTTGGTCGTGACAGGGGTCTCGACGGAGACCCAGTACTTC
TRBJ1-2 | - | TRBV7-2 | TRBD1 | CASSYYHRGLYGYTF | TGTGCCAGCAGCTACTACCACAGGGGTCTCTATGGCTACACCTTC
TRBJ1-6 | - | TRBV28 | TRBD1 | CASSSRQGMGSPLHF | TGTGCCAGCAGTTCTCGACAGGGGATGGGATCACCCCTCCACTTT
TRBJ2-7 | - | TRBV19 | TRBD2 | CASSGRTSGNYEQYF | TGTGCCAGTAGTGGAAGGACTAGCGGGAACTACGAGCAGTACTTC
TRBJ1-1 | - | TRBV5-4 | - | CASSLVANTEAFF | TGTGCCAGCAGCTTGGTGGCGAACACTGAAGCTTTCTTT
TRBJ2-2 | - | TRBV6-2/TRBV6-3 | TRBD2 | CASSYAGLAGSSFPGELFF | TGTGCCAGCAGTTACGCGGGACTAGCGGGATCGAGCTTTCCCGGGGAGCTGTTTTTT
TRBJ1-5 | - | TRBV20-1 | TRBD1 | CSASTGGNQPQHF | TGCAGTGCTAGTACAGGGGGGAATCAGCCCCAGCATTTT
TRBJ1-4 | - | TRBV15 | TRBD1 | CATSRGQGLGSNEKLFF | TGTGCCACCAGCAGGGGACAGGGTCTGGGATCTAATGAAAAACTGTTTTTT
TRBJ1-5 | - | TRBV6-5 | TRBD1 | CASRPTGRNQPQHF | TGTGCCAGCAGACCGACAGGGAGAAATCAGCCCCAGCATTTT
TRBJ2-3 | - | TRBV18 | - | CASSQGGNTDTQYF | TGTGCCAGCTCGCAGGGGGGTAACACAGATACGCAGTATTTT
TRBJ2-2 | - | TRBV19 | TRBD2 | CASEKTSGGSANTGELFF | TGTGCCAGTGAAAAGACTAGCGGGGGGTCCGCGAACACCGGGGAGCTGTTTTTT
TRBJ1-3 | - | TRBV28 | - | CASSPGQNTIYF | TGTGCCAGCAGTCCAGGGCAAAACACCATATATTTT
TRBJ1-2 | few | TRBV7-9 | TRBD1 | CASSLAGQGARDGYTF | TGTGCCAGCAGCTTAGCGGGACAGGGGGCGCGAGATGGCTACACCTTC
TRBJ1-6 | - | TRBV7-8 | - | CASSLNRYSPLHF | TGTGCCAGCAGCCTAAATCGGTATTCACCCCTCCACTTT
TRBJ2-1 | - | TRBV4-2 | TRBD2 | CASSQVAMSGGTNEQFF | TGTGCCAGCAGCCAAGTGGCAATGAGCGGGGGGACCAATGAGCAGTTCTTC
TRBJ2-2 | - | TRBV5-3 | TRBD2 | CARSLGPTSENTGELFF | TGTGCCAGAAGCTTGGGGCCGACTAGCGAGAACACCGGGGAGCTGTTTTTT
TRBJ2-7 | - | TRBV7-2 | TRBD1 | CASSLGQGAYEQYF | TGTGCCAGCAGCCTCGGACAGGGGGCCTACGAGCAGTACTTC